This T cell receptor (beta chain) was sequenced during a study of Ad26.COV2.S vaccination and SARS-CoV-2 variants. Whole-study context: In the study, Ad26.COV2.S was injected intramuscularly once, or twice 56 days apart.

The junction had 7 bases not matched to a gene; V was cut back by 0 bases and J by 6 bases. The CDR3 loop spans 16 amino acids. CDR1 is LGHNT and CDR2 is FRNRAP in the germline V gene. Described treatment: approximately 18 received Ad26.COV2.S at low or high dose, single or two shots; about 5 received placebo; per-sample allocation not given. Material that was analyzed had been drawn on day 63 after the first vaccine or placebo injection. In Boston, an adult donor aged 18-55 years took part. In the vaccine, an Ad26 vector expressed the SARS-CoV-2 spike of the Wuhan strain. Findings of the study overall: Ad26.COV2.S recipients had broader spike-specific TCRs (P = 0.0014).

TCRdb's copy holds only in-frame clones and misses some; the assay was immunoSEQ multiplex PCR. The sample lists around 320,000 clones, around 85% occurring once. In regard to this clone: Its antigen is undetermined.

The rearrangement uses TRBV12-5 and TRBJ2-2, with 7 bases that match TRBD2. The source material was peripheral blood, sampled in a trial of Ad26.COV2.S vaccine versus placebo. The TCR was taken from a person between 18 and 59 years old who received the Ad26.COV2.S COVID-19 vaccine or a placebo. CDR3 region: CASGLVYSGASGELFF. DNA for the CDR3: TGTGCTAGTGGTTTGGTCTACAGCGGGGCCTCCGGGGAGCTGTTTTTT. The full variable domain, with the rest looked up from reference TRBV12-5 and TRBJ2-2, is DARVTQTPRHKVTEMGQEVTMRCQPILGHNTVFWYRQTMMQGLELLAYFRNRAPLDDSGMPKDRFSAEMPDATLATLKIQPSEPRDSAVYFCASGLVYSGASGELFFGEGSRLTVL.